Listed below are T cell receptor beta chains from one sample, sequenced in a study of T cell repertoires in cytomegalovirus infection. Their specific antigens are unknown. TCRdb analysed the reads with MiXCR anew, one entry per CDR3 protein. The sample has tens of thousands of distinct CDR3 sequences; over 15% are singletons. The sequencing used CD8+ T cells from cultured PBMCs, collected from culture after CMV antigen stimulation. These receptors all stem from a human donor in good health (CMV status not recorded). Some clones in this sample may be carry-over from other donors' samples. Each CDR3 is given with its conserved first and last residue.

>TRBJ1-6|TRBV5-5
CASIEDGGRANSPLHF
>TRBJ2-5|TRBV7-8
CASSLQRGQETQYF
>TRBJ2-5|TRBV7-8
CASSRTQVMQETQYF
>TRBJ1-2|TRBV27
CASSLSPGQGSGYTF
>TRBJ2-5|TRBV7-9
CASSLSDGLAEQETQYF
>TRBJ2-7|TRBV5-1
CASSLDYGSMYEQYF
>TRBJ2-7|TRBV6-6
CASSYQTGLSYEQYF
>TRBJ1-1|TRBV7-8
CASSLGTGTEAFF
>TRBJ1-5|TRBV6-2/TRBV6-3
CASTAWDAGSNQPQHF
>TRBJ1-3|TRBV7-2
CASRGGVSSGNTIYF
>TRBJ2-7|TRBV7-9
CASSLVGGTYEQYF
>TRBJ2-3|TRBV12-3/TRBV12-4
CASSLSLAGGSSTDTQYF
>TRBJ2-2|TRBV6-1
CASSDNTGELFF
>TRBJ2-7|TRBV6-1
CASSETGITYEQYF
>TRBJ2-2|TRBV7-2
CASSLVPAGELFF
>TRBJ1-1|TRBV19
CASSLYDSMNTEAFF
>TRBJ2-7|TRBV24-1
CATSDSVGQGFYEQYF
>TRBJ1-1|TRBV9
CASSVQEVNTEAFF
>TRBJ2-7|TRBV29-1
CSVEGVIGGSSYEQYF
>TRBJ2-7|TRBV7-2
CASSLEGFITYEQYF
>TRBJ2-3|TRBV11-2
CASSLGIPTDTQYF
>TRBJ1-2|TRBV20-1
CSANDRASYGYTF
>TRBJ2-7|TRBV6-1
CASSTLQGYEQYF
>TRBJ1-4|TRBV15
CATSGNRRGRGEKLFF
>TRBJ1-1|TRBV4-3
CASSQDWDRVPEAFF
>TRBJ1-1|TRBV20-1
CSAHRLGEVTEAFF
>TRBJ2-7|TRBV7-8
CASSLDGSISYEQYF
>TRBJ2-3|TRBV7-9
CASSPGQGIDTQYF
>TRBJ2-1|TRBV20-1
CTPRASPNEQFF
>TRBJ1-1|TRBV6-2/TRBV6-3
CASSYSNLGHTEAFF
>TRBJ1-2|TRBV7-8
CASSLERGANYGYTF
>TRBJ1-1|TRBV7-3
CASSFTGTGKAFF
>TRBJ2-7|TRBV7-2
CASSLGTSGINEQYF
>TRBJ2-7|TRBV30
CAWTSSANPYEQYF
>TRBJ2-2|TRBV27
CASIIRMGNTRDTGELFF
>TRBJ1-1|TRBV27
CASSMVQGHTEAFF
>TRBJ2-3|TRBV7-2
CASSHNPGGPGDTQYF
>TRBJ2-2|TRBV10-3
CAIWGGPPGGGELFF
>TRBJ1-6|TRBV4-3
CASSQEALGGDYNSPLHF
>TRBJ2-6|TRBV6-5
CASSYPTGSGANVLTF
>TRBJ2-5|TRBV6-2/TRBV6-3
CASSYAGLADQETQYF
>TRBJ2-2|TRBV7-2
CASSLALPPGELFF
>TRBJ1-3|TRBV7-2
CASSPTSGNTIYF
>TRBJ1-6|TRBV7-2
CASSPRDGRNSPLHF
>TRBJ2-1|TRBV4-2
CASSQEGTYEQFF
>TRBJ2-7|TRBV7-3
CASSPSLGAGYEQYF